A selection of T cell receptor beta chains follows, all from one sample in a study of shared clonotypes between healthy human individuals. The method was immunoSEQ multiplex PCR; TCRdb's version includes in-frame clones alone and lacks a portion of them. Seen here are tens of thousands of clones, 62% observed once, and the top ten hold around 50%. The sample comprised memory CD8+ T cells sorted from blood. Every receptor here comes from a man between 25 and 39 years old in good health. The CDR3 runs from the conserved cysteine through the conserved F or W. D genes are given only for firm matches. Not all rows give a size; the values are once, few, many and, for expanded clones, a class.

J gene | V gene | D gene | clone size | CDR3 protein | CDR3 DNA
TRBJ2-7 | TRBV18 | TRBD2 | . | CASSLYRLAGGQRSYEQYF | TGTGCCAGCTCACTTTACCGACTAGCGGGAGGTCAGCGGTCCTACGAGCAGTACTTC
TRBJ2-1 | TRBV27 | TRBD1 | . | CASSRRDRVGEQFF | TGTGCCAGCAGTCGCCGGGACAGGGTCGGCGAGCAGTTCTTC
TRBJ2-2 | TRBV4-3 | TRBD1 | . | CASSQLTGGGTGELFF | TGCGCCAGCAGCCAACTGACAGGGGGTGGAACCGGGGAGCTGTTTTTT
TRBJ2-5 | TRBV29-1 | . | . | CSVLQGGETQYF | TGCAGCGTACTACAGGGAGGAGAGACCCAGTACTTC
TRBJ2-3 | TRBV27 | TRBD2 | . | CASSPASGSPTDTQYF | TGTGCCAGCAGTCCCGCTAGCGGGAGCCCCACAGATACGCAGTATTTT
TRBJ2-3 | TRBV2 | . | . | CASEGEGLSPDTQYF | TGTGCCAGCGAGGGAGAGGGCCTCTCCCCAGATACGCAGTATTTT
TRBJ2-2 | TRBV4-2 | . | . | CASSQVGAAAIGELFF | TGTGCCAGCAGCCAAGTTGGTGCCGCAGCTATCGGGGAGCTGTTTTTT
TRBJ2-6 | TRBV4-2 | . | many | CASSQLQDSGANVLTF | TGTGCCAGCAGCCAGCTACAAGACTCTGGGGCCAACGTCCTGACTTTC
TRBJ2-7 | TRBV27 | . | . | CASSFGLAYEQYF | TGTGCCAGCAGTTTCGGGTTAGCCTACGAGCAGTACTTC
TRBJ2-1 | TRBV10-1 | TRBD2 | . | CAIYWTSGREEQFF | TGCGCCATATATTGGACTAGCGGGAGAGAAGAGCAGTTCTTC
TRBJ1-5 | TRBV27 | . | . | CASSLGRNQPQHF | TGTGCCAGCAGTTTGGGGCGCAATCAGCCCCAGCATTTT
TRBJ2-7 | TRBV6-1 | . | . | CASRTDYEQYF | TGTGCCAGCAGGACAGATTACGAGCAGTACTTC
TRBJ2-1 | TRBV6-1 | . | many | CASSEAQGGVYNEQFF | TGTGCCAGCAGTGAAGCGCAGGGAGGTGTCTACAATGAGCAGTTCTTC
TRBJ2-7 | TRBV6-1 | TRBD2 | . | CASSFLAGEGNEQYF | TGTGCCAGCAGCTTTCTAGCGGGAGAGGGCAACGAGCAGTACTTC
TRBJ2-1 | TRBV2 | TRBD2 | . | CASSVLAGDNEQFF | TGTGCCAGCAGTGTGCTAGCGGGAGACAATGAGCAGTTCTTC
TRBJ2-7 | TRBV6-1 | . | . | CASSEAFPAPGASYEQYF | TGTGCCAGCAGTGAAGCTTTTCCGGCCCCGGGAGCTTCCTACGAGCAGTACTTC
TRBJ2-2 | TRBV2 | TRBD2 | . | CASSEGWGSGRALDTGELFF | TGTGCCAGCAGTGAGGGTTGGGGAAGCGGGAGGGCCCTCGACACCGGGGAGCTGTTTTTT
TRBJ1-1 | TRBV7-8 | . | . | CASSLGSGQTEAFF | TGTGCCAGCAGCTTAGGGAGTGGGCAGACTGAAGCTTTCTTT
TRBJ1-1 | TRBV27 | . | medium-sized | CASSITGDTEAFF | TGTGCCAGCAGTATCACGGGGGACACTGAAGCTTTCTTT
TRBJ2-1 | TRBV10-1 | . | many | CASSEQQGPYNEQFF | TGCGCCAGCAGTGAACAACAGGGACCCTACAATGAGCAGTTCTTC
TRBJ1-2 | TRBV7-6 | . | . | CASSMTDRTGYTF | TGTGCCAGCAGCATGACCGACAGAACGGGCTACACCTTC
TRBJ1-1 | TRBV11-2 | . | few | CASSPGGVGRVNTEAFF | TGTGCCAGCAGCCCTGGGGGGGTTGGAAGAGTGAACACTGAAGCTTTCTTT
TRBJ2-1 | TRBV29-1 | . | . | CSVDSQSSYNEQFF | TGCAGCGTTGATTCGCAGAGCTCCTACAATGAGCAGTTCTTC
TRBJ2-3 | TRBV6-1 | . | once | CASSEGVQTGRTDTQYF | TGTGCCAGCAGTGAAGGGGTACAAACCGGGCGCACAGATACGCAGTATTTT
TRBJ2-5 | TRBV30 | TRBD2 | . | CAWAREAGQETQYF | TGTGCCTGGGCCCGGGAGGCGGGCCAAGAGACCCAGTACTTC
TRBJ2-1 | TRBV27 | . | medium-sized | CASSPTSLGDSGNEQFF | TGTGCCAGCAGCCCTACTAGTCTGGGCGACAGTGGGAATGAGCAGTTCTTC
TRBJ2-5 | TRBV19 | . | once | CASSIRLGQETQYF | TGTGCCAGTAGTATCAGACTAGGGCAAGAGACCCAGTACTTC
TRBJ2-3 | TRBV7-3 | TRBD2 | . | CASSPKLAGVTDTQYF | TGTGCCAGCAGCCCGAAACTAGCGGGGGTTACAGATACGCAGTATTTT
TRBJ2-1 | TRBV7-2 | . | . | CASSSPWGHQTPYNEQFF | TGTGCCAGCAGCTCTCCTTGGGGCCACCAAACCCCCTACAATGAGCAGTTCTTC